These T cell receptor beta chains were read from a single sample in a study of blood T cell repertoires in COVID-19. TCRdb's table, derived via immunoSEQ multiplex PCR, lists solely in-frame clones and lacks some. Found here are roughly 200,000 clones, approximately 75% of them singletons; the top ten hold about 9%. Specimen: PBMCs or T cells enriched from blood (not recorded which). These TCRs come from a man in his forties who had recovered from COVID-19. CDR3s include the opening cysteine and the closing phenylalanine or tryptophan. D genes are given only for firm matches.

j_call,d_call,v_call,cdr3_nt,cdr3_aa
TRBJ1-3,NA,TRBV19,TGTGCCAGTAGACAATCAGGAAACACCATATATTTT,CASRQSGNTIYF
TRBJ2-3,NA,TRBV7-3,TGTGCCAGCAGCTCCTCTTTTGGGGAGGCATCCGTCACAGATACGCAGTATTTT,CASSSSFGEASVTDTQYF
TRBJ2-7,NA,TRBV1,TGCACCAGCAGCCAATCAAGCGGGAGGAGCCACTACGAGCAGTACTTC,CTSSQSSGRSHYEQYF
TRBJ1-1,TRBD1,TRBV11-3,TGTGCCAGCAGCTGGACAGGACGCACTGAAGCTTTCTTT,CASSWTGRTEAFF
TRBJ2-7,TRBD1,TRBV27,TGTGCCGCGGCCTTGGGGACAGGGTACGAGCAGTACTTC,CAAALGTGYEQYF
TRBJ2-5,TRBD1,TRBV4-1,TGCGCCAGCAGAAAAACGGTATCGGACAGGGTAGGGGAGACCCAGTACTTC,CASRKTVSDRVGETQYF
TRBJ2-7,TRBD2,TRBV6-5,TGTGCCAGCAGTCCTCCGGGACTAGCCTACGAGCAGTACTTC,CASSPPGLAYEQYF
TRBJ2-2,NA,TRBV28,TGTGCCAGTACCCTCAGGGGTCATAACACCGGGGAGCTGTTTTTT,CASTLRGHNTGELFF
TRBJ1-5,NA,TRBV5-1,TGCGCCAGCAGCTTGGGGTCCAACAGGGGCAATCAGCCCCAGCATTTT,CASSLGSNRGNQPQHF
TRBJ1-5,NA,TRBV2,TGTGCCAGCAGTGAAGTTTATAGCAATCAGCCCCAGCATTTT,CASSEVYSNQPQHF
TRBJ1-4,TRBD1,TRBV5-4,TGTGCCAGCAGCACCTCAGGGGGTGAAAAACTGTTTTTT,CASSTSGGEKLFF
TRBJ1-5,NA,TRBV10-1,TGCGCCAGCAGTGATCGCGGGACTGACAAAAATCAGCCCCAGCATTTT,CASSDRGTDKNQPQHF
TRBJ1-2,NA,TRBV2,TGTGCCAGCAGTGAAATCCTTTCCAACTATGGCTACACCTTC,CASSEILSNYGYTF